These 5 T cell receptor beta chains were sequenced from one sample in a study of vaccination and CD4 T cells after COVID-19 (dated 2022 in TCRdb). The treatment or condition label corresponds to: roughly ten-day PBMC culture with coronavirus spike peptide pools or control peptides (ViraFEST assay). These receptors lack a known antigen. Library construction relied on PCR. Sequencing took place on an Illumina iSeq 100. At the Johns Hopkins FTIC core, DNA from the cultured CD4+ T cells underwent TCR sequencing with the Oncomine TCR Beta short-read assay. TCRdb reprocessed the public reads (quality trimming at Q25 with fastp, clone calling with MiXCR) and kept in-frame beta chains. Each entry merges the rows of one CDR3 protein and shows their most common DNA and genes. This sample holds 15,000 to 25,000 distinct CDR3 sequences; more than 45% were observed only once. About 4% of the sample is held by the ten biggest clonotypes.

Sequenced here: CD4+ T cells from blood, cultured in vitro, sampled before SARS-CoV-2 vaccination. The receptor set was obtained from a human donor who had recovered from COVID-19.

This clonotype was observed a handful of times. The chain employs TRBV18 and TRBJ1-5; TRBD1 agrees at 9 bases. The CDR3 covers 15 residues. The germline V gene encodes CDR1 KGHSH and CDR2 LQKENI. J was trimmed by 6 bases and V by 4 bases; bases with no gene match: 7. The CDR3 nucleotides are TGTGCCAGCTCACAAACAGGGGGCTTCGCTCAGCCCCAGCATTTT. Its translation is CASSQTGGFAQPQHF.

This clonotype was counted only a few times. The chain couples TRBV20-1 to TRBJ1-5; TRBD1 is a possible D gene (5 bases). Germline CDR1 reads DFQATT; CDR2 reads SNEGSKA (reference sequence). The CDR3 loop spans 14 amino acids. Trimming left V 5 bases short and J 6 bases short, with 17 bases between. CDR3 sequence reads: CSARPSRTGQPQHF. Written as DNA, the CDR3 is TGCAGTGCTCGCCCCAGTCGTACAGGTCAGCCCCAGCATTTT.

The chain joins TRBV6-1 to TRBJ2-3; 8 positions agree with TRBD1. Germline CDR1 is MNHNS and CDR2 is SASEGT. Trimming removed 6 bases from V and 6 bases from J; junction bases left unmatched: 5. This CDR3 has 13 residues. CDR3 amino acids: CASRWTGSDTQYF. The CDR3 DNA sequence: TGTGCCAGCAGATGGACAGGGTCCGATACGCAGTATTTT.

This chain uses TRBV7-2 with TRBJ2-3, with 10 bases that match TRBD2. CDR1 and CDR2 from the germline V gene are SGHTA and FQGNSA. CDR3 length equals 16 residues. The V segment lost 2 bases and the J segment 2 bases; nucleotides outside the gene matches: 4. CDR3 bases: TGTGCCAGCAGCTTATATCTAGCGGGGGTCACAGATACGCAGTATTTT. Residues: CASSLYLAGVTDTQYF.

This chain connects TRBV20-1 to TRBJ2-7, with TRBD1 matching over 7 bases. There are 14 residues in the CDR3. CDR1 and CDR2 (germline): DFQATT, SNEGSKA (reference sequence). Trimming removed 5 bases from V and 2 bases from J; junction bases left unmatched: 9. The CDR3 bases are TGCAGTGCTCTAACGGGACAGCGCACCTACGAGCAGTACTTC. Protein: CSALTGQRTYEQYF.